What follows are 23 T cell receptor beta chains derived from one specimen sequenced in a study of read filtering for tumor transcriptome and immune sequencing. From around 440 ng of RNA, a library with molecular barcoded alpha/delta and beta/gamma adaptors was made. MiXCR was run by TCRdb on the reads, yielding one entry per CDR3 protein. Of about 10,000 distinct CDR3 sequences in the sample, 16% were seen once. Sequenced material: a population of CD138-negative cells sorted from bone marrow. The receptor source for this set is a donor aged 40 or older with multiple myeloma.

This clonotype was found many times. V and J are TRBV5-1 and TRBJ1-1, with D possibly matching TRBD1 (6 bases). V gave up 0 bases and J gave up 4 bases, with 13 bases separating them. The CDR3 extends over 15 amino acids. Germline CDR1 reads SGHRS; CDR2 reads YFSETQ. The CDR3 protein is CASSLETGRGTEAFF. CDR3 coding DNA: TGCGCCAGCAGCTTGGAAACAGGGAGGGGCACTGAAGCTTTCTTT.

In the case of this clonotype: This likely came from a read error, as a far larger clone is one base away. The chain recombines TRBV6-1 with TRBJ2-1; D may be TRBD1 (5 bases). The V end was cut by 5 bases, the J end by 8 bases, with 13 bases between. CDR3 size: 13 residues. The germline V gene has CDR1 MNHNS and CDR2 SASEGT. CDR3 sequence (DNA): TGTGCCAGCAGTTATAATGGGGCCGATGAGCAGTTCTTC. This sequence encodes CASSYNGADEQFF.

This clonotype has ten or more counts. This chain links TRBV20-1 with TRBJ2-1, with D hard to call. The V and J ends lost 1 base and 3 bases respectively, with 13 bases between them. CDR1 is DFQATT and CDR2 is SNEGSKA in the germline V gene (reference sequence). The CDR3 contains 15 residues. CDR3 coding DNA: TGCAGTGCTAGAGCCCCTCGGACCCTCTACAATGAGCAGTTCTTC. Its protein is CSARAPRTLYNEQFF.

On this clonotype: A read error is likely, as this CDR3 ends without the conserved phenylalanine or tryptophan. CDR3 sequence (DNA): TGTGCCAGCAGCGGGTCAGGGCATACGCAGTATCTT. Encoded protein: CASSGSGHTQYL. J is TRBJ2-3 and V is TRBV9; perhaps TRBD1 as D (5 bases). Germline-derived CDR1 and CDR2 are SGDLS and YYNGEE. The CDR3 is 12 residues long. V was trimmed by 3 bases and J by 7 bases, leaving 9 bases between them.

With respect to this clonotype: The junction does not match germline at one end; this may be a read error. This chain links TRBV12-5 with TRBJ2-4; 7 nucleotides line up with TRBD2. CDR3 length: 15 residues. Germline assignment: CDR1 LGHNT and CDR2 FRNRAP. CDR3 sequence reads: CASASLGGDQNTQYF. The CDR3 nucleotides read TGCGCTAGTGCCTCTTTGGGAGGGGACCAAAACACTCAGTACTTC. Variable domain in full (rest from reference TRBV12-5 and TRBJ2-4): DARVTQTPRHKVTEMGQEVTMRCQPILGHNTVFWYRQTMMQGLELLAYFRNRAPLDDSGMPKDRFSAEMPDATLATLKIQPSEPRDSAVYFCASASLGGDQNTQYFGAGTRLSVL.

A note on this clonotype: Since a far larger clone is one base different, this is likely a read error. The gene calls are TRBV28 and TRBJ1-1; D unclear. The germline gives CDR1 MDHEN, CDR2 SYDVKM. The CDR3 is made up of 12 amino acids. This CDR3 is CASGSGIDTQSF. CDR3 bases: TGTGCCAGCGGGAGCGGGATAGATACGCAGTCTTTT.

There are many counts of this clonotype. The V call is TRBV11-2, the J call TRBJ1-1; TRBD1 aligns across 8 bases. The V and J ends lost 6 bases and 4 bases, in that order; junction bases with no gene match: 7. There are 14 residues in the CDR3. Germline CDR1 SGHAT, CDR2 FQNNGV. DNA for the CDR3: TGTGCCAGCAGTTCACAGGGGGGAAGCACTGAAGCTTTCTTT. Protein: CASSSQGGSTEAFF.

By share, this clonotype counts as medium-sized (0.01 to 0.1%). This chain uses TRBV6-2 or TRBV6-3 with TRBJ2-1; the match to TRBD2 covers 11 bases. The CDR3 has 14 residues. V was clipped by 10 bases and J by 4 bases; unmatched bases: 6. CDR1 and CDR2 (germline): MNHEY, SVGEGT. The CDR3 loop is CATAGTSGYNEQFF. The CDR3 nucleotides read TGTGCCACCGCCGGGACTAGCGGATACAATGAGCAGTTCTTC.

This clonotype was counted ten times or more. This chain joins TRBV20-1 and TRBJ2-7; the match to TRBD1 covers 7 bases. Germline-derived CDR1 and CDR2 are DFQATT and SNEGSKA (reference sequence). Trimming removed 3 bases from V and 4 bases from J; junction bases left unmatched: 12. The CDR3 length is 15 residues. This chain's CDR3 is CSASLIGTVGYEQYF. The CDR3 DNA reads TGCAGTGCTAGCCTTATCGGGACAGTAGGGTACGAGCAGTACTTC.

About this clonotype: A single base separates this from a much larger clone, so it may be a read error. The chain joins TRBV6-2 or TRBV6-3 to TRBJ2-3; a possible D gene is TRBD2 (5 bases). The germline CDR1 and CDR2 sequences are MNHEY and SVGEGT. This CDR3 spans 13 amino acids. V lost 10 bases and J 9 bases, leaving 20 bases between the germline ends. The chain's CDR3 is CATRTGQLGTQYF. DNA of the CDR3: TGTGCCACCCGGACTGGCCAGCTCGGGACGCAGTATTTT.

Ten or more counts support this clonotype. This chain links TRBV20-1 with TRBJ1-2, with 11 bases that match TRBD1. V trimming: 0 bases; J trimming: 4 bases; junction bases outside the gene matches: 10. CDR1 and CDR2 from the germline V gene are DFQATT and SNEGSKA (reference sequence). The CDR3 length is 17 residues. As DNA, the CDR3 is TGCAGTGCTAGAGATCTGGTCCGGACAGGGGGCCTCTATGGCTACACCTTC. Translated, it gives CSARDLVRTGGLYGYTF.

With respect to this clonotype: Just one base apart from a much larger clone, this may be a read error. V and J are TRBV24-1 and TRBJ2-3; TRBD2 is a possible D gene (6 bases). Trimming took off 5 bases at V and 3 bases at J, with 8 bases between the two ends. This CDR3 is built from 13 residues. CDR1 KGHDR and CDR2 SFDVKD come from the germline V gene. The DNA of the CDR3 is TGTGCCACCAGTGGGGAGGATACAGATACGCAGTATTTT. This encodes CATSGEDTDTQYF.

This clonotype showed up many times. The chain links TRBV19 to TRBJ2-3, with 8 positions matching TRBD1. This CDR3 comprises 15 residues. The junction had 4 bases not matched to a gene; V was cut back by 3 bases and J by 2 bases. In germline, CDR1 is LNHDA, CDR2 SQIVND (reference sequence). CDR3 nucleotide sequence: TGTGCCAGTAGTATGCAGGGGGCAGACACAGATACGCAGTATTTT. Amino acids: CASSMQGADTDTQYF.

Worth noting for this clonotype: Lacking the conserved final phenylalanine or tryptophan, this CDR3 likely reflects a read error. The genes are TRBV3-1 and TRBJ2-1; unclear D gene. The CDR3 runs 12 residues. CDR1 is LGHDT, CDR2 YNNKEL, per germline (reference sequence). The CDR3 here is CASGHSHNEQFL. CDR3 bases: TGTGCCAGCGGCCACAGCCACAATGAGCAGTTCCTC.

About this clonotype itself: This likely reflects a read error, since a far larger clone is one base away. The rearrangement uses TRBV11-3 and TRBJ2-1; D gene ambiguous. CDR3 size: 12 residues. CDR1 SGHNT and CDR2 YENEEA come from the germline V gene. DNA for the CDR3: TGTGCCAGCGGCTTAGCCTACAATGAGCAGTTCTTC. Translating gives CASGLAYNEQFF.

This clonotype qualifies as large. The V gene is TRBV5-1, the J gene TRBJ2-3; no firm D call. The V gene's germline CDR1 is SGHRS and CDR2 YFSETQ. V lost 1 base and J 5 bases, leaving 8 bases between the germline ends. The CDR3 contains 13 residues. For the CDR3, the DNA is TGCGCCAGCAGCTTGTCCGGAATAGATACGCAGTATTTT. Translating it yields CASSLSGIDTQYF.

Concerning this clonotype itself: One base separates it from a far larger clone, so it is likely a read error. V gene TRBV7-3 combines with J gene TRBJ1-1; D call uncertain. CDR3 length equals 14 residues. Trimming removed 2 bases at V and 1 base at J, with 8 bases between. CDR1 and CDR2 from the germline V gene are SGHTA and FQGTGA. DNA for the CDR3: TGTGCCAGCAGCTTAGCGGGAGGGAACACTGAAGCTTTCTTT. Protein product: CASSLAGGNTEAFF.

This clonotype is medium-sized in the sample. The chain has TRBV7-2 and TRBJ1-1; the D is unclear. Trimming removed 1 base at V and 2 bases at J, with 8 bases between. Germline CDR1 reads SGHTA; CDR2 reads FQGNSA. The length of the CDR3 is 14 residues. The CDR3 region is CASSLVGINTEAFF. CDR3 coding DNA: TGTGCCAGCAGCTTAGTAGGGATAAACACTGAAGCTTTCTTT.

This clonotype was seen a few times. A much larger clone differs from this one at a single base, so this may be a read error. The V gene is TRBV28, the J gene TRBJ1-1, with D uncertain. Germline assignment: CDR1 MDHEN and CDR2 SYDVKM. The CDR3 is 14 residues long. As DNA, the CDR3 is TGTGACAGCAGCCGGTTTGGCGGGGAGAGGGAAGCTTTCTTT. As protein: CDSSRFGGEREAFF.

This clonotype was recorded at least ten times. The chain carries TRBV7-8 and TRBJ2-3; D is uncertain. From germline, CDR1 is SGHVS and CDR2 FQNEAQ. The CDR3 sequence is 12 residues long. With 1 base removed from V and 8 bases from J, the gap between germline ends came to 7 bases. The chain's CDR3 is CASSLGGSTQYF. In DNA, the CDR3 is TGTGCCAGCAGCTTAGGTGGTAGTACGCAGTATTTT.

This clonotype has ten or more counts. V usage is TRBV4-3 and J usage is TRBJ2-7, with D perhaps matching TRBD2 (7 bases). Germline lookup yields CDR1 LGHNA and CDR2 YSLEER. Trimming removed 6 bases from V and 5 bases from J, with 14 bases in between. This CDR3 contains 13 residues. The CDR3 DNA is TGCGCCAGCAGGAAGGGGGGGGAAAACGAGCAGTACTTC. Translation: CASRKGGENEQYF.

This clonotype was recorded at least ten times. A read error may explain this, as a much larger clone is one base away. The V gene is TRBV29-1, the J gene TRBJ2-1; 9 nucleotides align to TRBD1. CDR1 is SQVTM, CDR2 ANQGSEA, per germline. The CDR3 has 16 residues. The CDR3: CSVEGTGQGIYKEQFF. In DNA form, the CDR3 reads TGCAGCGTTGAAGGGACGGGACAGGGAATCTACAAGGAGCAGTTCTTC.

This clonotype has just a few counts. This could be a read error, since a much larger clone is one nucleotide away. The chain carries TRBV7-9 and TRBJ2-2; D ambiguous. From germline, CDR1 is SEHNR and CDR2 FQNEAQ (reference sequence). The CDR3 runs 14 residues. V was cut by 5 bases and J by 4 bases, with 11 bases left in between. DNA of the CDR3: TGTGCCAGCAGCCCTAACAAGAGCACCGGGGAGCTGTTTTTT. This codes for CASSPNKSTGELFF.